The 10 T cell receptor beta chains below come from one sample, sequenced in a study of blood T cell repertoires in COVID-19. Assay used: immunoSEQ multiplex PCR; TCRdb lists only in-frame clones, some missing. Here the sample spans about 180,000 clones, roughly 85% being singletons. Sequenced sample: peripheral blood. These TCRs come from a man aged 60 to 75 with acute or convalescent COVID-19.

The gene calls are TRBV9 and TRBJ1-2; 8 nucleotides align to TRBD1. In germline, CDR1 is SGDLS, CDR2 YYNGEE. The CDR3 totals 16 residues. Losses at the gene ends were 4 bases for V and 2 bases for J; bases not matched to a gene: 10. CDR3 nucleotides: TGTGCCAGCAGCCAGGGGGGGACAGGAAGAAACTATGGCTACACCTTC. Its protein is CASSQGGTGRNYGYTF.

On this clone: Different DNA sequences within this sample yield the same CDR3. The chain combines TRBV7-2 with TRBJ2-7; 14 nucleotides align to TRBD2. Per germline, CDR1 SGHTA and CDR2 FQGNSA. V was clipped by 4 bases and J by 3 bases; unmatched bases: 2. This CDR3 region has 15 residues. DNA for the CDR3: TGTGCCAGCAGCTCCGGACTAGCGGGAGGCTACGAGCAGTACTTC. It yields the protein CASSSGLAGGYEQYF. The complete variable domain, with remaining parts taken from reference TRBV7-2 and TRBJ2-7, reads GAGVSQSPSNKVTEKGKDVELRCDPISGHTALYWYRQSLGQGLEFLIYFQGNSAPDKSGLPSDRFSAERTGGSVSTLTIQRTQQEDSAVYLCASSSGLAGGYEQYFGPGTRLTVT.

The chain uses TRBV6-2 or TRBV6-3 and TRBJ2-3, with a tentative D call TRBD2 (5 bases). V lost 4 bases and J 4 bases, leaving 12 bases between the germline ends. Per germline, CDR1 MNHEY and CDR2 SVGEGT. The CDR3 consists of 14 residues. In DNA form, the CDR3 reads TGTGCCAGCAGTTGGGCTAGCCCCCCAGATACGCAGTATTTT. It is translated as CASSWASPPDTQYF.

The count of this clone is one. For the CDR3, the DNA is TGTGCCACCAGTGATTTGGCCCCTGGCGGGAGAGATAGCACAGATACGCAGTATTTT. Protein product: CATSDLAPGGRDSTDTQYF. This sequence joins TRBV24-1 and TRBJ2-3; 7 nucleotides line up with TRBD2. The germline V gene has CDR1 KGHDR and CDR2 SFDVKD. The CDR3 sequence is 19 residues long. J gave up 0 bases and V 0 bases, and 11 bases lay outside the gene matches.

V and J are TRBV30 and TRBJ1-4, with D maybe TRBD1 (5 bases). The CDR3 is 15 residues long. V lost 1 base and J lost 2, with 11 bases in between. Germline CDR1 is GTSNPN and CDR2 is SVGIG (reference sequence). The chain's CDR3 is CAWSGQGSTNEKLFF. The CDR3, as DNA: TGTGCCTGGAGTGGGCAGGGTTCTACTAATGAAAAACTGTTTTTT.

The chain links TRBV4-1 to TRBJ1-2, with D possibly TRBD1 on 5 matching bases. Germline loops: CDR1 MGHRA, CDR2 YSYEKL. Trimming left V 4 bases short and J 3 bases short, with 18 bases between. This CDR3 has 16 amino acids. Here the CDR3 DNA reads TGCGCCAGCAGCCCTTTTGGGAGGGGAAAGGACTATGGCTACACCTTC. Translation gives CASSPFGRGKDYGYTF.

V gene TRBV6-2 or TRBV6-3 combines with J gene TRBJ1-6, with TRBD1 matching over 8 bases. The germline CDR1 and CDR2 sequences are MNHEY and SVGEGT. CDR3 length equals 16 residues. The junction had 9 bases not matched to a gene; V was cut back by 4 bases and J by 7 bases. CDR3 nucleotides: TGTGCCAGCAGTTTCCACTTGGGACAGGTCAATTCACCCCTCCACTTT. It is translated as CASSFHLGQVNSPLHF.

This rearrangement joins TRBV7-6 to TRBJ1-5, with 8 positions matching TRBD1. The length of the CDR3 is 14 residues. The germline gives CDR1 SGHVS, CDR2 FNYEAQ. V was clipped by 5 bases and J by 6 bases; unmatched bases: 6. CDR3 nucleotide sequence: TGTGCCAGCAGCCCACGGACAGGGAGTCAGCCCCAGCATTTT. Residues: CASSPRTGSQPQHF. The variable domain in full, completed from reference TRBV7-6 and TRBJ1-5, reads GAGVSQSPRYKVTKRGQDVALRCDPISGHVSLYWYRQALGQGPEFLTYFNYEAQQDKSGLPNDRFSAERPEGSISTLTIQRTEQRDSAMYRCASSPRTGSQPQHFGDGTRLSIL.

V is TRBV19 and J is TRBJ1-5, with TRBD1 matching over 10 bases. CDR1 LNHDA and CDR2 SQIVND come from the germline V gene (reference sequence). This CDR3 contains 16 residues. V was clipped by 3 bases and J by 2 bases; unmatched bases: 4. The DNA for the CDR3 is TGTGCCAGTAGTATTTGGACAGGGGGAGGCAATCAGCCCCAGCATTTT. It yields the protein CASSIWTGGGNQPQHF.

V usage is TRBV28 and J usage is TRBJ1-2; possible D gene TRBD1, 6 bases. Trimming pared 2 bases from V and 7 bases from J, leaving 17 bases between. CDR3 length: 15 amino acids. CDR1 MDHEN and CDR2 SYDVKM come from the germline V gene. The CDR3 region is CASSLSQGNVGGYTF. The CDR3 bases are TGTGCCAGCAGTTTAAGTCAGGGGAACGTAGGTGGCTACACCTTC.